This T cell receptor (beta chain) was identified during a study of lymphopenia after photon versus proton radiotherapy. Study-wide results and caveats: Oligoclonal CD8+ Temra expansion after nadir drove photon patients' diversity drop.

As for this clone: Its cognate antigen is unknown.

Profiling relied on immunoSEQ multiplex PCR, and the TCRdb table lists in-frame clones only, not all of them. The sample contains roughly 38,000 clones, roughly 92% of which appear only once. This CDR3 comprises 12 residues. V shed 4 bases, J shed 6 bases, and the junction held 5 bases outside the gene matches. CDR1 and CDR2 from the germline V gene are SQVTM and ANQGSEA. This chain connects TRBV29-1 to TRBJ2-7; 8 nucleotides agree with TRBD2. The source material was peripheral blood, sampled from a patient treated with photon-based radiotherapy. The TCR sequence derives from a man in his sixties with cholangiocarcinoma. CDR3 coding DNA: TGCAGCGTTGGCCCCGGGGGGGGCGAGCAGTACTTC. It encodes CSVGPGGGEQYF.